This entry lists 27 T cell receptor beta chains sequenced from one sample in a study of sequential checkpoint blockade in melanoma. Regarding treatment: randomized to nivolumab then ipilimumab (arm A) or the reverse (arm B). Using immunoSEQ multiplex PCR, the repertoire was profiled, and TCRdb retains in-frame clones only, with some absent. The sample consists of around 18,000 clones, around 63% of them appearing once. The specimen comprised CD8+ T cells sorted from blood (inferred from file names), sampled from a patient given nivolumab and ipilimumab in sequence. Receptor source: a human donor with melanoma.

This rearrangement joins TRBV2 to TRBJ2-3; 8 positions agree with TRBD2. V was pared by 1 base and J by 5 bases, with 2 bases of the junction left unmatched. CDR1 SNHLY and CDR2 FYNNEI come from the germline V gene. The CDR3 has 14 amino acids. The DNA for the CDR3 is TGTGCCAGCAGTGAAGACCTAGCGGGAGATACGCAGTATTTT. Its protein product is CASSEDLAGDTQYF.

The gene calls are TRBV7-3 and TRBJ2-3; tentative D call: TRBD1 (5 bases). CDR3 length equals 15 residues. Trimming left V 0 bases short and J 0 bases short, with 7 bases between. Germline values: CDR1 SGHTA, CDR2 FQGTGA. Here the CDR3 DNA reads TGTGCCAGCAGCTTAACAGGGGCCAGCACAGATACGCAGTATTTT. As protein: CASSLTGASTDTQYF. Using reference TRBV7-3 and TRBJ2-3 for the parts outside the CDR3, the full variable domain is GAGVSQTPSNKVTEKGKYVELRCDPISGHTALYWYRQSLGQGPEFLIYFQGTGAADDSGLPNDRFFAVRPEGSVSTLKIQRTERGDSAVYLCASSLTGASTDTQYFGPGTRLTVL.

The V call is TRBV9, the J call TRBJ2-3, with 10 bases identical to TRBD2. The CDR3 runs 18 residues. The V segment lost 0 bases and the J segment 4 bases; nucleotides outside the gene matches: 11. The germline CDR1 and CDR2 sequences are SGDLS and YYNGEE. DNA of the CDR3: TGTGCCAGCAGCGTAGCTACGAGGGTAGCGGGAGGACCAGATACGCAGTATTTT. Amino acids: CASSVATRVAGGPDTQYF.

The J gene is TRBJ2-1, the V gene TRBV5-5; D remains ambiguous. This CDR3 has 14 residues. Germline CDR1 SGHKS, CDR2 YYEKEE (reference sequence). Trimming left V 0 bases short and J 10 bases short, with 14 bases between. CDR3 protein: CASSLGHVDWEQFF. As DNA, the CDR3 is TGTGCCAGCAGCTTGGGGCACGTTGACTGGGAGCAGTTCTTC.

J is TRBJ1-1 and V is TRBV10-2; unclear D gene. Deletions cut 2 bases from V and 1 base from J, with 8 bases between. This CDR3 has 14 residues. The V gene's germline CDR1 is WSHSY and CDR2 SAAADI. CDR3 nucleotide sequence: TGCGCCAGCAGTGAGAACGAGGAGAACACTGAAGCTTTCTTT. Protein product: CASSENEENTEAFF.

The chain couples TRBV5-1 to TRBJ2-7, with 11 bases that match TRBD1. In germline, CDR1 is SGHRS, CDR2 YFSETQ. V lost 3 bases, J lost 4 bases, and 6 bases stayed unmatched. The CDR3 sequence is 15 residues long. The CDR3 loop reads CASSWTGTGGYEQYF. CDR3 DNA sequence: TGCGCCAGCAGCTGGACCGGGACAGGGGGTTACGAGCAGTACTTC.

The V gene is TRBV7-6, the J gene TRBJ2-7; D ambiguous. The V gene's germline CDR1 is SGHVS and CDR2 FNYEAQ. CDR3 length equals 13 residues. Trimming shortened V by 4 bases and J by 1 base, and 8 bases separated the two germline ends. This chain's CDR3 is CASSSDNSYEQYF. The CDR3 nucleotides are TGTGCCAGCAGCTCCGACAATTCCTACGAGCAGTACTTC.

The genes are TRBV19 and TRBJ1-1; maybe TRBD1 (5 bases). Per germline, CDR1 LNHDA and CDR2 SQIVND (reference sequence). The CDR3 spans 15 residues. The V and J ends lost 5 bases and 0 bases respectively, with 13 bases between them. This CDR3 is CASSSLDSLNTEAFF. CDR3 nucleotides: TGTGCCAGTAGTTCACTTGACAGCTTGAACACTGAAGCTTTCTTT. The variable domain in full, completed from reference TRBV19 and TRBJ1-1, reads DGGITQSPKYLFRKEGQNVTLSCEQNLNHDAMYWYRQDPGQGLRLIYYSQIVNDFQKGDIAEGYSVSREKKESFPLTVTSAQKNPTAFYLCASSSLDSLNTEAFFGQGTRLTVV.

The CDR3 region is CASSSSAANYGYTF. The CDR3 DNA sequence: TGTGCCAGCAGCTCGAGCGCCGCTAACTATGGCTACACCTTC. This chain uses TRBV7-4 with TRBJ1-2; D gene unclear. The germline CDR1 and CDR2 sequences are SGHVT and SQSDAQ. Deletions cut 4 bases from V and 0 bases from J, with 9 bases between. CDR3 length: 14 amino acids.

DNA for the CDR3: TGTGCCAGCAGTGATAACGGTTTGGGACAGGGGCCCGACGAGCAGTACTTC. Translating it yields CASSDNGLGQGPDEQYF. The chain is built from TRBV2 and TRBJ2-7, with 10 bases aligning to TRBD1. The CDR3 loop spans 17 amino acids. Looked up from germline, CDR1 is SNHLY and CDR2 is FYNNEI. V lost 3 bases and J lost 5; bases outside the gene matches: 13.

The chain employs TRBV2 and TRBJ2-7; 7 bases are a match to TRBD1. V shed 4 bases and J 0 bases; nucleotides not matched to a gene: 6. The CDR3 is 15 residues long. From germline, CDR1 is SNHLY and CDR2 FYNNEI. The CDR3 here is CASSARWDSSYEQYF. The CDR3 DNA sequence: TGTGCCAGCAGTGCGAGGTGGGACAGCTCCTACGAGCAGTACTTC.

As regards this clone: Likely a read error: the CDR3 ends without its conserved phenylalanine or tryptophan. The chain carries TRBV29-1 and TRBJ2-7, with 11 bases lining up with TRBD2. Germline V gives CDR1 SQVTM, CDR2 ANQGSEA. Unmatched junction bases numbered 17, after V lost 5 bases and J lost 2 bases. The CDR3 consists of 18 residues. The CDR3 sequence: CSVLTSGELFLSPYEQYL. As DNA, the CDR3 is TGCAGCGTTCTGACTAGCGGGGAACTTTTCCTGAGCCCCTACGAGCAGTACCTC.

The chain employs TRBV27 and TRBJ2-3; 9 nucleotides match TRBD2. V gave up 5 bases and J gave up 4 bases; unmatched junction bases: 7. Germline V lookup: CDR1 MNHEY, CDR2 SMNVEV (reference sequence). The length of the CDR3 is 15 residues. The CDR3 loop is CASSPRAGGADTQYF. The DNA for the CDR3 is TGTGCCAGCAGTCCGCGAGCGGGAGGAGCAGATACGCAGTATTTT.

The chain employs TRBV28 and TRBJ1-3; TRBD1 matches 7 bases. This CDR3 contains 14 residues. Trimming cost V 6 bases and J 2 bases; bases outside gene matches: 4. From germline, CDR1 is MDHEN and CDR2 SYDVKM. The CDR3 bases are TGTGCCAGCAGCTACAGGGGCCCTGGAAACACCATATATTTT. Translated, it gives CASSYRGPGNTIYF.

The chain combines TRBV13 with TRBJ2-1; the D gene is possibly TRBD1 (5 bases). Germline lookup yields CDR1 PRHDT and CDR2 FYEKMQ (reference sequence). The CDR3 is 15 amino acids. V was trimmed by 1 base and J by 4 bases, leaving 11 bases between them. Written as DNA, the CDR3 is TGTGCCAGCAGCTTAGTGGAGCAGGGTTACAATGAGCAGTTCTTC. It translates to CASSLVEQGYNEQFF. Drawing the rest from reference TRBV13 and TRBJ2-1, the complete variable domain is AAGVIQSPRHLIKEKRETATLKCYPIPRHDTVYWYQQGPGQDPQFLISFYEKMQSDKGSIPDRFSAQQFSDYHSELNMSSLELGDSALYFCASSLVEQGYNEQFFGPGTRLTVL.

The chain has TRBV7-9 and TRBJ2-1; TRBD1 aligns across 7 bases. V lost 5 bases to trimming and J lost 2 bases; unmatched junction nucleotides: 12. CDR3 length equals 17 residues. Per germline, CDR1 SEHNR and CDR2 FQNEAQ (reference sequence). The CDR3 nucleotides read TGTGCCAGCAGCCCCCGCCACGGGACAGACACCTACAATGAGCAGTTCTTC. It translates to CASSPRHGTDTYNEQFF.

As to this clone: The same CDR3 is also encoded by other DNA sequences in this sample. The CDR3 coding sequence is TGCGCCAGCAGCCAAGTAGGGGAGGCCAATGAGCAGTTCTTC. Its protein is CASSQVGEANEQFF. The V gene is TRBV4-1, the J gene TRBJ2-1; perhaps TRBD2 as D (6 bases). Trimming took 1 base from V and 6 from J, leaving 10 bases between them. The CDR3 spans 14 residues. CDR1 and CDR2 (germline): MGHRA, YSYEKL.

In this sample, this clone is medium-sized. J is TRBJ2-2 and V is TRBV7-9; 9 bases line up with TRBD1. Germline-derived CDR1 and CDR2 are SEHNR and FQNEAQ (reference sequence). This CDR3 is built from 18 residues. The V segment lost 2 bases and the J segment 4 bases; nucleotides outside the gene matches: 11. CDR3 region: CASSLLGSGQGPTGELFF. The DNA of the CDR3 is TGTGCCAGCAGCTTATTGGGGTCGGGACAGGGCCCCACCGGGGAGCTGTTTTTT.

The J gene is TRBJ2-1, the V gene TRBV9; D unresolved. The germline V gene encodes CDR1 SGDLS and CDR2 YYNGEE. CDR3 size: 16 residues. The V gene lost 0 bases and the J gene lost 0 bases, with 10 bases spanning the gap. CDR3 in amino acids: CASSVDTTRSYNEQFF. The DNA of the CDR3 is TGTGCCAGCAGCGTAGATACTACTCGCTCCTACAATGAGCAGTTCTTC.

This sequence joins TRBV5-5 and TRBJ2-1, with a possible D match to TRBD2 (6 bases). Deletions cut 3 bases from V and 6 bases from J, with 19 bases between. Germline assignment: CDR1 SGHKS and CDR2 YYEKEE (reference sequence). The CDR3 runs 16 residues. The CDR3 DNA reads TGTGCCAGCAGCTATGGTAGATGGACTACTTTCAATGAGCAGTTCTTC. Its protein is CASSYGRWTTFNEQFF.

Here the CDR3 DNA reads TGTGCCAGTAGTACGACAGCTGCTAGCACAGATACGCAGTATTTT. As protein: CASSTTAASTDTQYF. This chain links TRBV19 with TRBJ2-3; weak D call: TRBD1 (5 bases). The CDR3 runs 15 residues. Trimming shortened V by 4 bases and J by 0 bases, and 11 bases separated the two germline ends. Germline V gene data show CDR1 as LNHDA and CDR2 as SQIVND (reference sequence).

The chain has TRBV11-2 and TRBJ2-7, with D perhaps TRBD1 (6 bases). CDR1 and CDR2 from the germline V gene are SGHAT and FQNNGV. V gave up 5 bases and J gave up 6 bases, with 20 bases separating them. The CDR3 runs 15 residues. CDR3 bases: TGTGCCAGCAGCCCAGAGCAGGGACAACTTTTCGAGCAGTACTTC. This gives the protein CASSPEQGQLFEQYF.

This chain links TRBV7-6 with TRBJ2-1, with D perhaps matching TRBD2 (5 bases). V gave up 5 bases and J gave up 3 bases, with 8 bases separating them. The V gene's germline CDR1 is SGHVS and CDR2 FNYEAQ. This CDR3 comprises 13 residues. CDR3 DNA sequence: TGTGCCAGCAGCCCGACTATCTACAATGAGCAGTTCTTC. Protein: CASSPTIYNEQFF.

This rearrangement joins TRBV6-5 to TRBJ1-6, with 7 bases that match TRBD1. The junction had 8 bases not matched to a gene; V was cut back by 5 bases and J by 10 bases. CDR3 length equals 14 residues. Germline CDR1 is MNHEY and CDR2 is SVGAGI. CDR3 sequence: CASSEETGVSPLHF. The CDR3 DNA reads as TGTGCCAGCAGTGAGGAAACAGGGGTGTCACCCCTCCACTTT.

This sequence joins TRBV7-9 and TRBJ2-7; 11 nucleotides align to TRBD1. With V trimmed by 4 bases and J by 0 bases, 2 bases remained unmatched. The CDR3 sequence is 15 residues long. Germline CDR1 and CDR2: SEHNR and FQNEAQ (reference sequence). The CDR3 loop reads CASSYGQGASYEQYF. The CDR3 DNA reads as TGTGCCAGCAGCTACGGACAGGGGGCCTCCTACGAGCAGTACTTC. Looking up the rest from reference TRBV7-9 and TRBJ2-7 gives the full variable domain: DTGVSQNPRHKITKRGQNVTFRCDPISEHNRLYWYRQTLGQGPEFLTYFQNEAQLEKSRLLSDRFSAERPKGSFSTLEIQRTEQGDSAMYLCASSYGQGASYEQYFGPGTRLTVT.

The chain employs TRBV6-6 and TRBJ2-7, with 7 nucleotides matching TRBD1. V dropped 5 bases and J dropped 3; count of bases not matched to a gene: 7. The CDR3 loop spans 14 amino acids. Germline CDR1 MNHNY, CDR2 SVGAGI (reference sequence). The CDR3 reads CASSNRDSVYEQYF. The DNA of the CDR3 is TGTGCCAGCAGTAACCGGGACAGCGTCTACGAGCAGTACTTC.

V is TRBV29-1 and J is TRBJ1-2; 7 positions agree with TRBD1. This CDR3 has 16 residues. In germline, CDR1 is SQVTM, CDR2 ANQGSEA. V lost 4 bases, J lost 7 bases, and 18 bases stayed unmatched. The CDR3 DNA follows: TGCAGCGTTGCCGAGGTTGGAGGGGGCGCTCTGGCTGGCTACACCTTC. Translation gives CSVAEVGGGALAGYTF.